This TCR beta chain was recovered during a study of blood T cell repertoires in COVID-19. Study-level background: T cells, B-cell-depleted T cells, or PBMCs supplied cDNA or gDNA.

Seattle patients were enrolled while actively infected and followed longitudinally. Per the germline V gene, CDR1 is SGHRS and CDR2 is YFSETQ. The ends were cut back, 0 bases at V and 4 bases at J, with 6 bases in the middle. CDR3 length: 13 amino acids. Sequencing was performed with immunoSEQ multiplex PCR; in TCRdb, only in-frame clones are kept and a portion is missing. The sample holds 150,000 to 200,000 clones; over 75% are singletons and the top ten take around a sixth. V gene TRBV5-1 combines with J gene TRBJ2-3, with a possible D match to TRBD1 (5 bases). The source material was peripheral blood. This receptor was identified in a person aged 70 to 80 with COVID-19, enrolled during active disease. CDR3: CASSLGGADTQYF. The CDR3 region has the DNA TGCGCCAGCAGCTTGGGGGGCGCAGATACGCAGTATTTT.